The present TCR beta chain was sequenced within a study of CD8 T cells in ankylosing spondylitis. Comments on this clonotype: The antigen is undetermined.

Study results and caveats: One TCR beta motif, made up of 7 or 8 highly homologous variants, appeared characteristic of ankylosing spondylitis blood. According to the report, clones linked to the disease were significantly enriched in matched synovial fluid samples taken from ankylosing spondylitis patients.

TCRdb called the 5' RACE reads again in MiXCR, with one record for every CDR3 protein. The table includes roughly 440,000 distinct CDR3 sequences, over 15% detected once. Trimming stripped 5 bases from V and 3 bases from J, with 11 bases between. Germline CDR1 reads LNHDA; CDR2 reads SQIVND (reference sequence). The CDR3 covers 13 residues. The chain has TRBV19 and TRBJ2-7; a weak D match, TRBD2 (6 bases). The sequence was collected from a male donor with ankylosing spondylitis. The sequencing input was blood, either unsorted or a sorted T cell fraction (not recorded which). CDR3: CASSPRGFYEQYF. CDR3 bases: TGTGCCAGTAGTCCCCGGGGGTTCTACGAGCAGTACTTC. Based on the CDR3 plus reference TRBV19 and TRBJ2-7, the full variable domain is DGGITQSPKYLFRKEGQNVTLSCEQNLNHDAMYWYRQDPGQGLRLIYYSQIVNDFQKGDIAEGYSVSREKKESFPLTVTSAQKNPTAFYLCASSPRGFYEQYFGPGTRLTVT.